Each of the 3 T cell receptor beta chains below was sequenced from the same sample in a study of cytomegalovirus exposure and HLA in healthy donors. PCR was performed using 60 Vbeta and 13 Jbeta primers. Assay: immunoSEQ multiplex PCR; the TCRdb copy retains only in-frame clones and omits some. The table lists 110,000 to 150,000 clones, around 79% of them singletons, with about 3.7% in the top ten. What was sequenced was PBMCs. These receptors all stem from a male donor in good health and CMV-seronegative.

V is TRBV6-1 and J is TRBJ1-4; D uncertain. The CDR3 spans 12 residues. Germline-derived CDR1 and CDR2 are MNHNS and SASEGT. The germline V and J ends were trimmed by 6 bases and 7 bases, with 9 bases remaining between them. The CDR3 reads CASRVYFEKLFF. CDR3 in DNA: TGTGCCAGCAGAGTCTACTTTGAAAAACTGTTTTTT.

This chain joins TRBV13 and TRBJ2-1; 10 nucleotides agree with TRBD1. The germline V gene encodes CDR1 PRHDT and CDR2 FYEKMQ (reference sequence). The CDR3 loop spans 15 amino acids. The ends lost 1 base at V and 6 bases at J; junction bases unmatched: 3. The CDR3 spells CASSLVRTGGNEQFF. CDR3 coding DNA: TGTGCCAGCAGCTTAGTGAGGACAGGGGGCAATGAGCAGTTCTTC.

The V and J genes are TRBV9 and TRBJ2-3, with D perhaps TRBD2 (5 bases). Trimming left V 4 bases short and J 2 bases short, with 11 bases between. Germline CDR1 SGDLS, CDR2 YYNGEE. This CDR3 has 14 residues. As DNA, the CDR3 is TGTGCCAGCAGCAGGCCTAGCAACACAGATACGCAGTATTTT. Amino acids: CASSRPSNTDTQYF.